This TCR beta chain was captured in a study of T cell repertoires in cytomegalovirus infection. Study-wide context: CMV epitopes used comprised recently identified HLA-C-restricted ones and well-studied HLA-B-restricted ones. Both a matching HLA type and CMV infection were indicated by public TCR beta signatures.

Trimming left V 3 bases short and J 8 bases short, with 10 bases between. The CDR3 spans 12 residues. Study results and limitations: Clonotype analysis showed dominance of the ex vivo response by HLA-C-restricted CMV-specific TCR beta clonotypes. Cumulative frequency (of public TCR beta family members) identified carriers of CMV plus the relevant HLA.

Only a few counts were recorded for this clonotype. The antigen remains undetermined. TCRdb used MiXCR to reprocess the reads, holding one entry per CDR3 protein. Seen here are 900,000 to 950,000 distinct CDR3 sequences, less than 35% observed once, and the top ten hold over 12%. The material sequenced was cultured CD8+ T cells from PBMCs, taken from culture after CMV antigen stimulation. The rearrangement joins TRBV12-3 or TRBV12-4 to TRBJ1-1; unclear D gene. The clonotype comes from a human donor in good health (CMV status not recorded). Some clones in this sample may be carry-over from other donors' samples. CDR3 sequence reads: CASSFDLSEAFF. CDR3 DNA sequence: TGTGCCAGCAGTTTCGACCTTTCAGAAGCTTTCTTT.